The TCR beta chain described here comes from a study of identical twins. Study-wide findings and caveats: Less excess twin sharing appeared in beta out-of-frame sequences.

The V segment lost 5 bases and the J segment 8 bases; nucleotides outside the gene matches: 5. CDR1 is SGHRS and CDR2 is YFSETQ in the germline V gene. The length of the CDR3 is 13 residues. TCRdb recomputed calls from the 5' RACE reads with MiXCR, one row per CDR3 protein. The sample has 700,000 to 950,000 distinct CDR3 sequences, around an eighth seen once; the top ten hold around 1.6%. For this clonotype: Its antigen is currently unknown.

These records were also assigned to another study, of yellow fever vaccine responses in identical twins.

This chain connects TRBV5-1 to TRBJ2-1, with 9 nucleotides matching TRBD2. Sequencing input: PBMCs. The sequence derives from a woman aged 18 to 35 in good health. This chain's CDR3 is CASRSSGVDEQFF. The CDR3 coding sequence is TGCGCCAGCAGGTCTAGCGGGGTGGATGAGCAGTTCTTC.